Listed below are T cell receptor beta chains from one sample, sequenced in a study of T cell responses to AZD1222 COVID-19 vaccine. Sequencing used immunoSEQ multiplex PCR; TCRdb keeps in-frame clones, though not all of them. The repertoire holds about 86,000 clones, with 90% as singletons. Sequences were derived from peripheral blood, sampled on day 0 of AZD1222 vaccination. These TCRs come from an adult in good health. The CDR3 runs from the conserved cysteine through the conserved F or W. Fields, in order: V gene, clone size, D gene, CDR3 length, J gene, CDR3 protein, CDR3 DNA. A D gene is named only where the DNA matches it firmly. The listing skips clone size in some rows; elsewhere it reads once, few, many or a size class.

V: TRBV5-1
size: NA
D: TRBD2
length: 13
J: TRBJ2-7
CDR3: CASREGGRYEQYF
DNA: TGCGCCAGCAGGGAGGGAGGGAGGTACGAGCAGTACTTC

V: TRBV13
size: NA
D: TRBD1
length: 14
J: TRBJ2-7
CDR3: CASSGRQGLYEQYF
DNA: TGTGCCAGCAGCGGGCGACAGGGCCTCTACGAGCAGTACTTC

V: TRBV25-1
size: NA
D: NA
length: 15
J: TRBJ2-6
CDR3: CASSLGGTGANVLTF
DNA: TGTGCCAGCAGTCTTGGGGGGACTGGGGCCAACGTCCTGACTTTC

V: TRBV3-1/TRBV3-2
size: NA
D: NA
length: 12
J: TRBJ2-7
CDR3: CASSQAPNEQYF
DNA: TGTGCCAGCAGCCAAGCCCCCAACGAGCAGTACTTC

V: TRBV28
size: NA
D: TRBD2
length: 14
J: TRBJ2-7
CDR3: CASSFGGSGLEQYF
DNA: TGTGCCAGCAGTTTTGGCGGGAGTGGGCTCGAGCAGTACTTC

V: TRBV2
size: NA
D: NA
length: 11
J: TRBJ1-5
CDR3: CASSAGQPQHF
DNA: TGTGCCAGCAGTGCCGGGCAGCCCCAGCATTTT

V: TRBV7-6
size: NA
D: NA
length: 14
J: TRBJ1-5
CDR3: CASSLSHRGQPQHF
DNA: TGTGCCAGCAGCTTATCCCATCGGGGTCAGCCCCAGCATTTT

V: TRBV19
size: NA
D: TRBD1
length: 16
J: TRBJ1-6
CDR3: CASRPGDREVASPLHF
DNA: TGTGCCAGTAGGCCGGGGGACAGGGAAGTTGCCTCACCCCTCCACTTT

V: TRBV6-6
size: NA
D: NA
length: 12
J: TRBJ2-7
CDR3: CASSLDKGEQYF
DNA: TGTGCCAGCAGTCTGGACAAGGGTGAGCAGTACTTC

V: TRBV5-8
size: NA
D: NA
length: 13
J: TRBJ2-1
CDR3: CASSAGVYNEQFF
DNA: TGTGCCAGCAGCGCCGGAGTCTACAATGAGCAGTTCTTC

V: TRBV7-9
size: NA
D: NA
length: 13
J: TRBJ2-7
CDR3: CASSSVGGYEQYF
DNA: TGTGCCAGCAGCTCCGTCGGGGGCTACGAGCAGTACTTC

V: TRBV28
size: NA
D: NA
length: 13
J: TRBJ1-2
CDR3: CATSLGGNYGYTF
DNA: TGTGCCACCTCCCTTGGGGGCAACTATGGCTACACCTTC

V: TRBV9
size: NA
D: TRBD2
length: 16
J: TRBJ2-1
CDR3: CASSVIAGVSYNEQFF
DNA: TGTGCCAGCAGCGTTATAGCGGGAGTCTCCTACAATGAGCAGTTCTTC

V: TRBV30
size: NA
D: TRBD1
length: 12
J: TRBJ1-2
CDR3: CACGQGARSYTF
DNA: TGTGCCTGTGGACAGGGGGCGCGATCCTACACCTTC

V: TRBV15
size: NA
D: TRBD1
length: 16
J: TRBJ1-2
CDR3: CATSRRDRGHNYGYTF
DNA: TGTGCCACCAGCAGGAGGGACAGGGGGCACAACTATGGCTACACCTTC

V: TRBV11-2
size: many
D: TRBD2
length: 16
J: TRBJ2-7
CDR3: CASSSLQRDRSYEQYF
DNA: TGTGCCAGCAGCTCACTCCAGCGGGATCGCTCCTACGAGCAGTACTTC

V: TRBV6-4
size: NA
D: NA
length: 14
J: TRBJ1-1
CDR3: CASSDFPVNTEAFF
DNA: TGTGCCAGCAGTGACTTTCCAGTGAACACTGAAGCTTTCTTT

V: TRBV19
size: once
D: NA
length: 15
J: TRBJ2-1
CDR3: CASSAVPEGYNEQFF
DNA: TGTGCCAGTAGTGCCGTTCCCGAAGGGTACAATGAGCAGTTCTTC

V: TRBV18
size: NA
D: TRBD1
length: 12
J: TRBJ1-1
CDR3: CASSDRYTEAFF
DNA: TGTGCCAGCTCGGACAGGTACACTGAAGCTTTCTTT

V: TRBV6-5
size: NA
D: TRBD1
length: 13
J: TRBJ1-1
CDR3: CASQTGGNTEAFF
DNA: TGTGCCAGCCAAACAGGGGGAAACACTGAAGCTTTCTTT

V: TRBV27
size: NA
D: NA
length: 13
J: TRBJ1-1
CDR3: CASSLGSYSEAFF
DNA: TGTGCCAGCAGTTTGGGCAGTTACTCTGAAGCTTTCTTT

V: TRBV28
size: NA
D: NA
length: 13
J: TRBJ2-7
CDR3: CASSRQDAYEQYF
DNA: TGTGCCAGCAGTAGGCAGGACGCCTACGAGCAGTACTTC

V: TRBV5-1
size: NA
D: NA
length: 16
J: TRBJ1-1
CDR3: CASSPTAGPLGTEAFF
DNA: TGCGCCAGCAGCCCCACCGCCGGGCCGCTGGGCACTGAAGCTTTCTTT

V: TRBV19
size: once
D: TRBD1
length: 18
J: TRBJ1-2
CDR3: CASSRYRTGDSSGYGYTF
DNA: TGTGCCAGTAGTCGCTATCGGACAGGAGACTCCTCTGGCTATGGCTACACCTTC

V: TRBV10-3
size: NA
D: NA
length: 15
J: TRBJ2-3
CDR3: CAIRGSGMIADTQYF
DNA: TGTGCCATCAGGGGATCAGGGATGATCGCAGATACGCAGTATTTT

V: TRBV3-1/TRBV3-2
size: NA
D: NA
length: 15
J: TRBJ1-4
CDR3: CASSEGPVTNEKLFF
DNA: TGTGCCAGCAGTGAAGGGCCAGTCACTAATGAAAAACTGTTTTTT

V: TRBV18
size: once
D: NA
length: 14
J: TRBJ1-2
CDR3: CASSPGPGGYGYTF
DNA: TGTGCCAGCTCCCCAGGCCCGGGCGGCTATGGCTACACCTTC

V: TRBV5-5
size: NA
D: NA
length: 15
J: TRBJ1-2
CDR3: CASSFKQGTDYGYTF
DNA: TGTGCCAGCAGCTTCAAACAGGGTACCGACTATGGCTACACCTTC

V: TRBV4-2
size: NA
D: NA
length: 14
J: TRBJ2-4
CDR3: CASSQDRGARISYF
DNA: TGTGCCAGCAGCCAAGATCGAGGAGCCCGGATCTCGTACTTC

V: TRBV12-3/TRBV12-4
size: NA
D: NA
length: 12
J: TRBJ2-7
CDR3: CASSTGGYEQYF
DNA: TGTGCCAGCAGTACCGGGGGCTACGAGCAGTACTTC

V: TRBV9
size: once
D: NA
length: 13
J: TRBJ2-3
CDR3: CATARGSTDTQYF
DNA: TGTGCCACCGCCCGTGGAAGCACAGATACGCAGTATTTT